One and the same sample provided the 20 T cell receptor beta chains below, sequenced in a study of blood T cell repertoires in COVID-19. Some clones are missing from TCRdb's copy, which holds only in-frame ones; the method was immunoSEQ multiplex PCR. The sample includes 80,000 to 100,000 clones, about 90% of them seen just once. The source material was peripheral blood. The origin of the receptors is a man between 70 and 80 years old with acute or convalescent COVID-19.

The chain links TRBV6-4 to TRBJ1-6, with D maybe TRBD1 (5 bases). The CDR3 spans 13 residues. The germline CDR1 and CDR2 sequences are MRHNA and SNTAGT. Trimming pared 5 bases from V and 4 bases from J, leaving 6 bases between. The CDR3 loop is CASSRQYNSPLHF. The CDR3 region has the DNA TGTGCCAGCAGTAGACAGTATAATTCACCCCTCCACTTT.

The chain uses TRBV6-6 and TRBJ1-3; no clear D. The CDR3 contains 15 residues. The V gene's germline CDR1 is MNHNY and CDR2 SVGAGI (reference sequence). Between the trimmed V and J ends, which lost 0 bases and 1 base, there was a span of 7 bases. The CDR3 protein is CASSYSTGSGNTIYF. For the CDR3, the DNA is TGTGCCAGCAGTTACTCAACGGGGTCTGGAAACACCATATATTTT.

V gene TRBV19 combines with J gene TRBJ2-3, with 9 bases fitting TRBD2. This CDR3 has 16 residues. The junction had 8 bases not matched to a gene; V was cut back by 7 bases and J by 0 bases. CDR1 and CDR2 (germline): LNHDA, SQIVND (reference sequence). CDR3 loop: CASTAGGDFSTDTQYF. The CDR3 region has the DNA TGTGCCAGTACTGCGGGGGGGGATTTCAGCACAGATACGCAGTATTTT. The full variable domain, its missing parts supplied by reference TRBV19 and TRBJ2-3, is DGGITQSPKYLFRKEGQNVTLSCEQNLNHDAMYWYRQDPGQGLRLIYYSQIVNDFQKGDIAEGYSVSREKKESFPLTVTSAQKNPTAFYLCASTAGGDFSTDTQYFGPGTRLTVL.

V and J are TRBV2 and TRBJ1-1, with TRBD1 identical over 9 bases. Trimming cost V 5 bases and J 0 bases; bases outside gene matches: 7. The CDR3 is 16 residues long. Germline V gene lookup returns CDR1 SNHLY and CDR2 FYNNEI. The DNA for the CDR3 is TGTGCCAGCAGTAGGGAGGGACAGGGAGTGAACACTGAAGCTTTCTTT. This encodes CASSREGQGVNTEAFF. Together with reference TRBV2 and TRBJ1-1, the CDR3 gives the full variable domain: EPEVTQTPSHQVTQMGQEVILRCVPISNHLYFYWYRQILGQKVEFLVSFYNNEISEKSEIFDDQFSVERPDGSNFTLKIRSTKLEDSAMYFCASSREGQGVNTEAFFGQGTRLTVV.

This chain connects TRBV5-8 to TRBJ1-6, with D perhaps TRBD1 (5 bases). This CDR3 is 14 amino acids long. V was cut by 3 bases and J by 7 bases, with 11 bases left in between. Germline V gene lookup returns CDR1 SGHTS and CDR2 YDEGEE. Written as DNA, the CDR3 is TGTGCCAGCAGCTCAGGGCCATTCAATTCACCCCTCCACTTT. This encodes CASSSGPFNSPLHF.

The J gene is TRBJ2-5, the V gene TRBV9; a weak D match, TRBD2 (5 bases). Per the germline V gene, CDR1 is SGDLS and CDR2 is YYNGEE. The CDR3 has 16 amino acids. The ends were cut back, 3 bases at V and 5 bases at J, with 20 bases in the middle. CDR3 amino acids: CASSASSGVLRETQYF. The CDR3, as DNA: TGTGCCAGCAGCGCCTCATCCGGGGTCCTAAGGGAGACCCAGTACTTC.

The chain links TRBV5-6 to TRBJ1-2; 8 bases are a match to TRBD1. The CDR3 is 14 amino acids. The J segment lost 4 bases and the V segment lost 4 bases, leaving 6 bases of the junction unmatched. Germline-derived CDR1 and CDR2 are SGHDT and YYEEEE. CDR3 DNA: TGTGCCAGCAGCCCTGGACAGGGATCCTATGGCTACACCTTC. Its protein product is CASSPGQGSYGYTF.

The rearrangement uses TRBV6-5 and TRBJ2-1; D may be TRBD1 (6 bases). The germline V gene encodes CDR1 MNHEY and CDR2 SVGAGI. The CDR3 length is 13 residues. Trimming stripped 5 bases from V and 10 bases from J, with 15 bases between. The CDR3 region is CASSKQGRREQFF. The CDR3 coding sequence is TGTGCCAGCAGTAAACAGGGTCGGCGCGAGCAGTTCTTC.

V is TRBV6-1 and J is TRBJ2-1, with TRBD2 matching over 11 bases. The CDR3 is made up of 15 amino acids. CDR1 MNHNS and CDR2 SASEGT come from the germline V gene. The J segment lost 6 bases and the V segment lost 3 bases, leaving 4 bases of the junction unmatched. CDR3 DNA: TGTGCCAGCAGTGAGGCTAGCGGGGGGCTCAATGAGCAGTTCTTC. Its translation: CASSEASGGLNEQFF.

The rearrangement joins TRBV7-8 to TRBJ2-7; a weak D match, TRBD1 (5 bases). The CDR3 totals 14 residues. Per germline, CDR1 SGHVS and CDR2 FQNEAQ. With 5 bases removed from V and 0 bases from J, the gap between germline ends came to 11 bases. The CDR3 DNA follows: TGTGCCAGCAGCGAGGACACCTTCTCCTACGAGCAGTACGTC. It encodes CASSEDTFSYEQYV.

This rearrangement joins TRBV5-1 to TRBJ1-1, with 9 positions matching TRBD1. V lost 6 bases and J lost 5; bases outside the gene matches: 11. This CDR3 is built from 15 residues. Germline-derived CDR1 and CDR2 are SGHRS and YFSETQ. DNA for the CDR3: TGCGCCAGCACGCGTGAGGGACAGGGAGAGACTGAAGCTTTCTTT. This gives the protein CASTREGQGETEAFF.

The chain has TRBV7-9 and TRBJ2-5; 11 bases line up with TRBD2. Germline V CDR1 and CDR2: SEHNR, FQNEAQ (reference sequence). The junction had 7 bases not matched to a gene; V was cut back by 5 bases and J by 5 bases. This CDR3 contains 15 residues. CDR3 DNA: TGTGCCAGCAGCAAAGGACTAGCGGGTCTGGAGACCCAGTACTTC. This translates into CASSKGLAGLETQYF. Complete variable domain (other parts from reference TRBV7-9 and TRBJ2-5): DTGVSQNPRHKITKRGQNVTFRCDPISEHNRLYWYRQTLGQGPEFLTYFQNEAQLEKSRLLSDRFSAERPKGSFSTLEIQRTEQGDSAMYLCASSKGLAGLETQYFGPGTRLLVL.

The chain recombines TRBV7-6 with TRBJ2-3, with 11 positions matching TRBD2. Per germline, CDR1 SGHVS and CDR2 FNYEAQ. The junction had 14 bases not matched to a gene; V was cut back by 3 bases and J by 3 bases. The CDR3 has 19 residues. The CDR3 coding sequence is TGTGCCAGCAGCTTGACAGGGCCGACTAGCGGGGTGATTACAGATACGCAGTATTTT. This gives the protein CASSLTGPTSGVITDTQYF. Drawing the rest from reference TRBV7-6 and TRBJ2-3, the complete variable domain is GAGVSQSPRYKVTKRGQDVALRCDPISGHVSLYWYRQALGQGPEFLTYFNYEAQQDKSGLPNDRFSAERPEGSISTLTIQRTEQRDSAMYRCASSLTGPTSGVITDTQYFGPGTRLTVL.

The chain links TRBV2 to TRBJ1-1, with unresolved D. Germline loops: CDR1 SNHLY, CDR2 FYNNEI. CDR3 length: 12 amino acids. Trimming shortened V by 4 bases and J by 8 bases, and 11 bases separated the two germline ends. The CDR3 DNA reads TGTGCCAGCAGTGGGCTCGGGGAGGAAGCTTTCTTT. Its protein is CASSGLGEEAFF.

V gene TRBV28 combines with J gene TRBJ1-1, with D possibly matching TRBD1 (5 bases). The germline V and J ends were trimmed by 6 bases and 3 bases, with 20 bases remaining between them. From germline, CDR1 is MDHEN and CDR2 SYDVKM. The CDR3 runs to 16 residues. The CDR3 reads CASSLPGVARHTEAFF. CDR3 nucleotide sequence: TGTGCCAGCAGCCTGCCGGGGGTTGCCCGGCACACTGAAGCTTTCTTT.

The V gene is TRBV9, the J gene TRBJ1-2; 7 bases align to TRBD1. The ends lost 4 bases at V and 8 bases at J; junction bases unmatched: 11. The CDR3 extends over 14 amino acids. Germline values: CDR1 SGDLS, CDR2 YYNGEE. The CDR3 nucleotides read TGTGCCAGCAGCCCCGACAGGGTTTCATTGGGCTACACCTTC. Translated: CASSPDRVSLGYTF.

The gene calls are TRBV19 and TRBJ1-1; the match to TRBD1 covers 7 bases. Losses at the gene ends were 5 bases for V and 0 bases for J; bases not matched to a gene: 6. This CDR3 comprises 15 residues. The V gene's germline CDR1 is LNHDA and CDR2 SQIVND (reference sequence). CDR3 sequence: CASSERGGLNTEAFF. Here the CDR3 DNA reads TGTGCCAGTAGTGAGAGAGGGGGCTTGAACACTGAAGCTTTCTTT.

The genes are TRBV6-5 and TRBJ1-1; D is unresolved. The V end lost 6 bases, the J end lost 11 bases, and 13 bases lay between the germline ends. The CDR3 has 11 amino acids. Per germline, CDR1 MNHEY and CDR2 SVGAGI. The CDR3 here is CASREVGRAFF. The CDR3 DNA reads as TGTGCCAGCAGGGAGGTAGGGAGGGCTTTCTTT.

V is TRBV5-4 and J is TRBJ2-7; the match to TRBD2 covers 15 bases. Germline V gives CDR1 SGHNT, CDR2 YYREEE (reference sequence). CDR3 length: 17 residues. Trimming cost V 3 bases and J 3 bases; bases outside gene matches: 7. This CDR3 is CASSSGLAGGIIYEQYV. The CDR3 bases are TGTGCCAGCAGCTCGGGACTAGCGGGGGGAATAATCTACGAGCAGTACGTC.

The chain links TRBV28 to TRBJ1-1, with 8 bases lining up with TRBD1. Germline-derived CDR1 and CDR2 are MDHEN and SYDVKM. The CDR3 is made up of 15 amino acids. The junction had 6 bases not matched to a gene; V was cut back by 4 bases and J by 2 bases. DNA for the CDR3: TGTGCCAGCAGTTCCGCTGGACAGGGAAACACTGAAGCTTTCTTT. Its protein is CASSSAGQGNTEAFF.